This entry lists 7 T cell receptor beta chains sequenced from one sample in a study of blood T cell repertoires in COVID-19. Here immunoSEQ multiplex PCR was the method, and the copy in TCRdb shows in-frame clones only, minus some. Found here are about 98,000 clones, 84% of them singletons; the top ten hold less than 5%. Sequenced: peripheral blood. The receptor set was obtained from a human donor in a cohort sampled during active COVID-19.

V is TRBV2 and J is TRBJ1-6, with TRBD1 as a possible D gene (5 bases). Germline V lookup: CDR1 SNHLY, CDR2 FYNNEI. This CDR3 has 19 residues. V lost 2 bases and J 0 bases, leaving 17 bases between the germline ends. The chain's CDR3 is CASSEFWGVPSSYNSPLHF. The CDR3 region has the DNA TGTGCCAGCAGTGAATTTTGGGGCGTCCCGAGCTCCTATAATTCACCCCTCCACTTT. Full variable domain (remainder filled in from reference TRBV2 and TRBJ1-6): EPEVTQTPSHQVTQMGQEVILRCVPISNHLYFYWYRQILGQKVEFLVSFYNNEISEKSEIFDDQFSVERPDGSNFTLKIRSTKLEDSAMYFCASSEFWGVPSSYNSPLHFGNGTRLTVT.

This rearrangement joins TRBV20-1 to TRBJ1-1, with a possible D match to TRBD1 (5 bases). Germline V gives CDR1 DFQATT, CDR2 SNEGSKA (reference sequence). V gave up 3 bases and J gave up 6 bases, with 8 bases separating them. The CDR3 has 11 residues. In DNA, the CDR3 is TGCAGTGCTAGGTGGGGCCCTGAAGCTTTCTTT. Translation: CSARWGPEAFF.

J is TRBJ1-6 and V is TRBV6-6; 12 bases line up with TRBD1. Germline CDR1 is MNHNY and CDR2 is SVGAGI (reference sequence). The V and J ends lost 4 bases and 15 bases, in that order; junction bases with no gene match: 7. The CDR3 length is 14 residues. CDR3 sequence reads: CASSSGTGGNFLHF. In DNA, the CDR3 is TGTGCCAGCAGTTCCGGGACAGGGGGCAATTTCCTCCACTTT.

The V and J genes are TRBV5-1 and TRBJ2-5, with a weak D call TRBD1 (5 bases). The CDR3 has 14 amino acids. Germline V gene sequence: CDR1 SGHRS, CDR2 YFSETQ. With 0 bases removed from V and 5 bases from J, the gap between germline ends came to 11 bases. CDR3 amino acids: CASSLEGAAETQYF. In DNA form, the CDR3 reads TGCGCCAGCAGCTTGGAAGGGGCCGCGGAGACCCAGTACTTC.

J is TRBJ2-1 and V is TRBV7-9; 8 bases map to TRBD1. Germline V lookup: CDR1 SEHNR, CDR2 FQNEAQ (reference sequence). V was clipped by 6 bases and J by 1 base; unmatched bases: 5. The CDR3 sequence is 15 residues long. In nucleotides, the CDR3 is TGTGCCAGCAGGTTCCGACAGGGGTCCTACAATGAGCAGTTCTTC. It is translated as CASRFRQGSYNEQFF.

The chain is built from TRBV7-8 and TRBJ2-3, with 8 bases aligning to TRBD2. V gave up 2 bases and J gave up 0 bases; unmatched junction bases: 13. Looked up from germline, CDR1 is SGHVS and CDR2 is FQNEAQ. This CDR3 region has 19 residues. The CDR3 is CASSLFPWLAGPSTDTQYF. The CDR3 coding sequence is TGTGCCAGCAGCTTATTTCCCTGGCTAGCGGGTCCTAGCACAGATACGCAGTATTTT.

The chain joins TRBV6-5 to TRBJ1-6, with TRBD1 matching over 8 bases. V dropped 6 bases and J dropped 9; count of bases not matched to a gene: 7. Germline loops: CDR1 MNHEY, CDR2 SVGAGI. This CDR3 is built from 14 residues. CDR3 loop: CASRPGQGRSPLHF. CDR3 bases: TGTGCCAGCAGACCCGGACAGGGACGTTCACCCCTCCACTTT.